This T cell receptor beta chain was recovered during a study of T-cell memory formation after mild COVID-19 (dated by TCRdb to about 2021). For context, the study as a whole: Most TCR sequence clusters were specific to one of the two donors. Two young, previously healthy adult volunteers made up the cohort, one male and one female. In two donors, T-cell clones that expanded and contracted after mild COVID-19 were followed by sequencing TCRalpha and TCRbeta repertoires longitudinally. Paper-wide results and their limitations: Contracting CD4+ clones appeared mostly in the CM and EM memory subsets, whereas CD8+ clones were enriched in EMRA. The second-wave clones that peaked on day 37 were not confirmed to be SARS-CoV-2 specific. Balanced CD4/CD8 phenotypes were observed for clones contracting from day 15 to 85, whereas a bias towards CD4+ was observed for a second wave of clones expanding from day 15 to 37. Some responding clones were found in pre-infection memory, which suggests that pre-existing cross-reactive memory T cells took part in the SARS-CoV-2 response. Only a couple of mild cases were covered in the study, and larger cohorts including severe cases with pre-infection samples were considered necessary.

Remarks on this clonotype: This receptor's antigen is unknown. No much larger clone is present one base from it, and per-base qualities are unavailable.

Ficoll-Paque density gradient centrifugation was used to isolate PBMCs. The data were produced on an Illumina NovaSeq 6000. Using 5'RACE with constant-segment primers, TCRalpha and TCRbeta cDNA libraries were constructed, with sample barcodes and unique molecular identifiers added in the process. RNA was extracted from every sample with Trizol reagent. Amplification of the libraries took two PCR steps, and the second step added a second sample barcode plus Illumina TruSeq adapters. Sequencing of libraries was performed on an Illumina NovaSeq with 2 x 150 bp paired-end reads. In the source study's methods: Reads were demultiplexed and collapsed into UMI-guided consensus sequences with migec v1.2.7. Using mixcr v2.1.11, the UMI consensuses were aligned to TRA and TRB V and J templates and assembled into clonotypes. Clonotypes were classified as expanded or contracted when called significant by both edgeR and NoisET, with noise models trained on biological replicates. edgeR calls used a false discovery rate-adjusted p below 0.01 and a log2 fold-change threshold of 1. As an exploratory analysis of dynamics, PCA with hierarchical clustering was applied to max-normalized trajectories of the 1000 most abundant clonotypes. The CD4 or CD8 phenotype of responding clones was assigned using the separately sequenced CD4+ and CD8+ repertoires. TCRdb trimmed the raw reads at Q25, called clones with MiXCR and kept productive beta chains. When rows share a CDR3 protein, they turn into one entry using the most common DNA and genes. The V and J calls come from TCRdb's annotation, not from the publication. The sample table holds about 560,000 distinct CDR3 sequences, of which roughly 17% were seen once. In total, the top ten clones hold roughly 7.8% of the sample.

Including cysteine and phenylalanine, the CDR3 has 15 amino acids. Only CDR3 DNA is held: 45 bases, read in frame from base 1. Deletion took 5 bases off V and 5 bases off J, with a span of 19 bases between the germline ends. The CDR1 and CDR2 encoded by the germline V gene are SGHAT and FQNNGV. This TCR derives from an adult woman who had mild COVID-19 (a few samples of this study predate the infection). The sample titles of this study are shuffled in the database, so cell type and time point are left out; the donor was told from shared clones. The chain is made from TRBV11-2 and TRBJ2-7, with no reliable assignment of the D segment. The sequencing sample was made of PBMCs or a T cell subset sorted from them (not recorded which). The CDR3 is CASSPVRLLTHEQYF. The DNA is TGTGCCAGCAGCCCCGTGAGGTTGTTGACCCACGAGCAGTACTTC.